One sample yielded the 9 T cell receptor beta chains listed below, sequenced in a study of blood T cells in healthy people across ages. A second about 7 to 12 cycle PCR used barcoded and J-beta primers. One entry per CDR3 protein results from TCRdb running MiXCR on the 5' RACE reads. The sample lists about a million distinct CDR3 sequences; around 46% were seen once. The source material was blood. The receptors originated from a man under 40 in good health.

This sequence joins TRBV4-1 and TRBJ2-7, with D perhaps TRBD1 or TRBD2 (5 bases each). The CDR3 has 16 amino acids. The germline V gene has CDR1 MGHRA and CDR2 YSYEKL. With 4 bases removed from V and 6 bases from J, the gap between germline ends came to 22 bases. CDR3 coding DNA: TGCGCCAGCAGCCCATTCCCGGGGCAGGCCCAGATCGAGCAGTACTTC. It is translated as CASSPFPGQAQIEQYF.

The genes are TRBV29-1 and TRBJ2-7; the D gene is possibly TRBD1 (5 bases). Germline loops: CDR1 SQVTM, CDR2 ANQGSEA. This CDR3 is 14 amino acids long. Trimming removed 6 bases from V and 4 bases from J, with 19 bases in between. CDR3 DNA: TGCAGCGTGGTCACGACGCCGACAGTTTACGAGCAGTACTTC. Residues: CSVVTTPTVYEQYF.

The chain couples TRBV20-1 to TRBJ1-4, with D uncertain. The germline gives CDR1 DFQATT, CDR2 SNEGSKA (reference sequence). V was pared by 1 base and J by 7 bases, with 13 bases between. The CDR3 extends over 14 amino acids. This CDR3 reads CSARGHGRGEKLFF. The CDR3 DNA follows: TGCAGTGCTAGAGGACACGGGCGCGGTGAAAAACTGTTTTTT.

This chain links TRBV12-3 or TRBV12-4 with TRBJ2-5, with 8 bases aligning to TRBD1. V dropped 8 bases and J dropped 5; count of bases not matched to a gene: 4. The CDR3 is 12 residues long. The CDR3 DNA reads TGTGCCAGCCAGGGGGCCGGCGAGACCCAGTACTTC. The encoded protein is CASQGAGETQYF.

The chain recombines TRBV28 with TRBJ2-1, with D tentatively TRBD2 (6 bases). The CDR3 loop spans 14 amino acids. Germline CDR1 and CDR2: MDHEN and SYDVKM. V was trimmed by 5 bases and J by 6 bases, leaving 14 bases between them. The CDR3 region has the DNA TGTGCCAGCAGTCCTAGACTAGTTCCCAATGAGCAGTTCTTC. Translation gives CASSPRLVPNEQFF.

This clonotype was counted a few times. J is TRBJ2-7 and V is TRBV5-1; D is possibly TRBD1 or TRBD2 (5 bases each). Germline CDR1 SGHRS, CDR2 YFSETQ. This CDR3 has 14 amino acids. V was trimmed by 2 bases and J by 2 bases, leaving 11 bases between them. The DNA of the CDR3 is TGCGCCAGCAGCTTCCGGGACGGTCCCTACGAGCAGTACTTC. Protein sequence: CASSFRDGPYEQYF. The variable domain in full, with the rest retrieved from reference TRBV5-1 and TRBJ2-7, is KAGVTQTPRYLIKTRGQQVTLSCSPISGHRSVSWYQQTPGQGLQFLFEYFSETQRNKGNFPGRFSGRQFSNSRSEMNVSTLELGDSALYLCASSFRDGPYEQYFGPGTRLTVT.

The rearrangement links TRBV7-2 to TRBJ2-1; D is possibly TRBD2 (6 bases). V dropped 1 base and J dropped 11 bases, with 12 bases sitting between them. The CDR3 is 13 residues long. CDR1 and CDR2 from the germline V gene are SGHTA and FQGNSA. CDR3 coding DNA: TGTGCCAGCAGCTTAGAACTTACTAGCCAGCAGTTCTTC. Its translation is CASSLELTSQQFF.

V gene TRBV30 combines with J gene TRBJ2-5; D call uncertain. The last part of the DNA fits TRBJ2-7 better; the J call may be wrong. Germline loops: CDR1 GTSNPN, CDR2 SVGIG (reference sequence). This CDR3 region has 15 residues. The CDR3 sequence is CAWSVQGPRSDEQYF. Written as DNA, the CDR3 is TGTGCCTGGAGTGTACAAGGACCCAGAAGCGACGAGCAGTACTTC.

At least ten counts were recorded for this clonotype. The J gene is TRBJ2-5, the V gene TRBV4-2; TRBD2 agrees at 13 bases. Germline-derived CDR1 and CDR2 are LGHNA and YNFKEQ. V shed 0 bases and J 0 bases; nucleotides not matched to a gene: 4. This CDR3 spans 18 amino acids. CDR3 nucleotide sequence: TGTGCCAGCAGCCAAGAACTAGCGGGGGGGCCAGACCAAGAGACCCAGTACTTC. This translates into CASSQELAGGPDQETQYF.